This T cell receptor beta chain was sequenced during a study of control samples from healthy donors and cancer patients. The germline gives CDR1 SGHVS, CDR2 FQNEAQ. The V end lost 1 base, the J end lost 0 bases, and 6 bases lay between the germline ends. The CDR3 has 14 residues. Profiling relied on immunoSEQ multiplex PCR, and the TCRdb table lists in-frame clones only, not all of them. The sample carries over 110,000 clones, around 85% recorded once. This sequence was found in a woman under 40 in good health. Sequencing was done on a sample of blood. V gene TRBV7-8 combines with J gene TRBJ1-1; no reliable D call. CDR3 nucleotide sequence: TGTGCCAGCAGCTTAGTGAGCATGAACACTGAAGCTTTCTTT. Translating it yields CASSLVSMNTEAFF.